Described below is a single T cell receptor (beta chain) sequence and its context. Its antigen is undetermined. The junction had 6 bases not matched to a gene; V was cut back by 8 bases and J by 5 bases. This CDR3 is 15 amino acids long. This sample is part of a study of T-cell memory formation after mild COVID-19. Study-level results: Contracting CD4+ clones lay largely in CM and EM, with CD8+ ones residing in EMRA. Clones that contracted from day 15 to 85 were balanced CD4/CD8, while later expanders leaned CD4+.

5'RACE with constant-segment primers built TCRalpha and TCRbeta cDNA libraries with UMIs. TCRdb itself ran the 5' RACE reads through MiXCR, one entry per CDR3 protein. Of about 470,000 distinct CDR3 sequences in the sample, around a quarter were seen once. This clonotype originated in an adult woman who had mild COVID-19 (a few samples of this study predate the infection). Cell type and time point are not known. The rearrangement uses TRBV12-3 or TRBV12-4 and TRBJ2-2; 12 bases match TRBD2. The sequencing sample was made of PBMCs or a T cell subset sorted from them (not recorded which). The CDR3 sequence: CASGITSGGTGELFF. CDR3 DNA sequence: TGTGCCAGCGGGATAACTAGCGGGGGGACCGGGGAGCTGTTTTTT.